Listed here are 31 T cell receptor beta chains from one sample, sequenced in a study of CD8+CD57+ T cells in acquired aplastic anemia. Profiling that covered TCR beta VDJ and CDR3 relied on genomic DNA as its template. MiXCR, applied by TCRdb to the reads, yields one record per CDR3 protein. Of about 180,000 distinct CDR3 sequences listed, about half are singletons. The source material was sorted CD4+, CD8+, or CD8+CD57+ T cells (not recorded which) from PBMCs. These receptors were taken from a human donor in good health.

This clonotype was seen many times. The J gene is TRBJ2-7, the V gene TRBV11-2; 10 nucleotides align to TRBD2. Germline V gene data show CDR1 as SGHAT and CDR2 as FQNNGV. Trimming took 3 bases from V and 1 from J; bases not matched to a gene: 6. This CDR3 has 16 amino acids. CDR3 loop: CASSLRSGRPSYEQYF. CDR3 in DNA: TGTGCCAGCAGCTTGCGTAGCGGGAGGCCATCCTACGAGCAGTACTTC.

This clonotype was recorded at least ten times. The chain combines TRBV5-1 with TRBJ2-3; perhaps TRBD1 as D (6 bases). The CDR3 is 18 amino acids. Between the trimmed V and J ends, which lost 0 bases and 1 base, there was a span of 18 bases. Germline CDR1 SGHRS, CDR2 YFSETQ. The CDR3 sequence is CASSLAFTGTQGTDTQYF. CDR3 coding DNA: TGCGCCAGCAGCTTGGCCTTTACCGGGACACAAGGCACAGATACGCAGTATTTT.

The gene calls are TRBV10-3 and TRBJ2-7; D possibly corresponds to TRBD1 (6 bases). Germline CDR1 is ENHRY and CDR2 is SYGVKD. CDR3 size: 12 residues. The germline V and J ends were trimmed by 11 bases and 8 bases, with 19 bases remaining between them. The CDR3 sequence is CAPWTANHKQYF. CDR3 in DNA: TGTGCCCCGTGGACAGCGAACCACAAGCAGTACTTC.

This clonotype was counted ten times or more. The rearrangement joins TRBV6-2 or TRBV6-3 to TRBJ1-6, with TRBD1 as a possible D gene (5 bases). The CDR3 totals 12 residues. Germline CDR1 is MNHEY and CDR2 is SVGEGT. The germline V and J ends were trimmed by 7 bases and 10 bases, with 11 bases remaining between them. The CDR3 here is CASKTGESPLHF. Here the CDR3 DNA reads TGTGCCAGCAAGACGGGGGAATCACCCCTCCACTTT.

This clonotype was found many times. DNA of the CDR3: TGCAGTGCTAGGGAGCGGGAGGCTCGGGCCTTTGAGCAGTTCTTC. This gives the protein CSAREREARAFEQFF. The V call is TRBV20-1, the J call TRBJ2-1; 9 bases fit TRBD2. V lost 3 bases, J lost 9 bases, and 12 bases stayed unmatched. Germline CDR1 DFQATT, CDR2 SNEGSKA (reference sequence). The CDR3 has 15 amino acids.

Ten or more counts support this clonotype. The chain couples TRBV20-1 to TRBJ1-2, with unresolved D. The CDR3 is 11 amino acids. V lost 1 base and J lost 8, with 8 bases in between. The germline V gene encodes CDR1 DFQATT and CDR2 SNEGSKA (reference sequence). For the CDR3, the DNA is TGCAGTGCTAGAGGGGTGGAGGGCTACACCTTC. Amino acid sequence: CSARGVEGYTF.

This clonotype was detected a few times. This chain uses TRBV7-2 with TRBJ1-2, with 10 bases fitting TRBD1. This CDR3 contains 15 residues. Germline V gene lookup returns CDR1 SGHTA and CDR2 FQGNSA. J gave up 5 bases and V 4 bases, and 7 bases lay outside the gene matches. The CDR3 loop is CASSYGQGVGYGYTF. The CDR3 DNA is TGTGCCAGCAGCTACGGACAGGGGGTCGGGTATGGCTACACCTTC.

The chain recombines TRBV2 with TRBJ2-5; 9 bases map to TRBD2. J gave up 2 bases and V 5 bases, and 6 bases lay outside the gene matches. CDR3 length equals 15 residues. Germline loops: CDR1 SNHLY, CDR2 FYNNEI. CDR3 nucleotide sequence: TGTGCCAGCAGTCCTGCTAGCGGGGCACAAGAGACCCAGTACTTC. Residues: CASSPASGAQETQYF.

This clonotype was seen more than once but under ten times. CDR3 in amino acids: CASPPASQETQYF. In DNA form, the CDR3 reads TGTGCCAGCCCACCGGCCAGCCAAGAGACCCAGTACTTC. V is TRBV7-2 and J is TRBJ2-5; D remains ambiguous. The CDR3 extends over 13 amino acids. The V end was cut by 8 bases, the J end by 1 base, with 11 bases between. Germline CDR1 reads SGHTA; CDR2 reads FQGNSA.

V is TRBV7-3 and J is TRBJ2-5, with D perhaps matching TRBD2 (7 bases). Trimming shortened V by 2 bases and J by 5 bases, and 15 bases separated the two germline ends. This CDR3 contains 15 residues. Germline V gene lookup returns CDR1 SGHTA and CDR2 FQGTGA. The CDR3 bases are TGTGCCAGCAGCTTAGTCCGGGGGGCCGGGGAGACCCAGTACTTC. Encoded protein: CASSLVRGAGETQYF.

This sequence joins TRBV19 and TRBJ2-5; 9 nucleotides line up with TRBD1. The trim removed 3 bases at V and 2 bases at J, leaving 4 bases unmatched. From germline, CDR1 is LNHDA and CDR2 SQIVND (reference sequence). The CDR3 runs 15 residues. The CDR3 loop reads CASSMIGQGQETQYF. Here the CDR3 DNA reads TGTGCCAGTAGTATGATAGGACAGGGGCAAGAGACCCAGTACTTC. The whole variable domain, filled in from reference TRBV19 and TRBJ2-5, reads DGGITQSPKYLFRKEGQNVTLSCEQNLNHDAMYWYRQDPGQGLRLIYYSQIVNDFQKGDIAEGYSVSREKKESFPLTVTSAQKNPTAFYLCASSMIGQGQETQYFGPGTRLLVL.

The V and J genes are TRBV11-3 and TRBJ2-2; D tentatively fits TRBD1 or TRBD2 (5 bases each). The CDR3 runs 15 residues. V was pared by 3 bases and J by 1 base, with 9 bases between. CDR1 is SGHNT, CDR2 YENEEA, per germline. CDR3 sequence reads: CASSLGTGNTGELFF. Here the CDR3 DNA reads TGTGCCAGCAGCTTGGGGACGGGGAACACCGGGGAGCTGTTTTTT.

Many counts were recorded for this clonotype. The chain uses TRBV2 and TRBJ2-3; 12 bases are shared with TRBD2. CDR1 SNHLY and CDR2 FYNNEI come from the germline V gene. The CDR3 extends over 17 amino acids. The V segment lost 8 bases and the J segment 2 bases; nucleotides outside the gene matches: 11. DNA of the CDR3: TGTGCCAGCCACCTAACTTGGACTAGCGGGACCACAGATACGCAGTATTTT. Protein sequence: CASHLTWTSGTTDTQYF.

Concerning this clonotype itself: The junction and the germline gene differ at one end; a read error may be behind it. This chain joins TRBV19 and TRBJ1-3; the D gene is possibly TRBD1 (6 bases). CDR3 size: 15 residues. Germline V gene sequence: CDR1 LNHDA, CDR2 SQIVND (reference sequence). The CDR3 region has the DNA TGTGCCAGTAGTATGAAGGGGGGGGTCGGAAACATCATATATTTT. This translates into CASSMKGGVGNIIYF.

V is TRBV18 and J is TRBJ1-1, with 8 nucleotides matching TRBD1. The CDR3 loop spans 17 amino acids. CDR1 is KGHSH, CDR2 LQKENI, per germline. The ends lost 2 bases at V and 0 bases at J; junction bases unmatched: 8. DNA for the CDR3: TGTGCCAGCTCACCAGGTGACAGGGGTCCTATGAACACTGAAGCTTTCTTT. Translating gives CASSPGDRGPMNTEAFF.

V gene TRBV11-1 combines with J gene TRBJ2-1; 8 bases align to TRBD2. Germline CDR1 SGHAT, CDR2 FQDESV (reference sequence). Trimming at V came to 6 bases and at J to 4 bases, leaving 5 bases not matched to a gene. The CDR3 totals 14 residues. The CDR3 region has the DNA TGTGCCAGCAGTTTCGGACTAGCATACAATGAGCAGTTCTTC. Amino acid sequence: CASSFGLAYNEQFF.

The V call is TRBV25-1, the J call TRBJ1-2; D possibly corresponds to TRBD1 (6 bases). Trimming took 5 bases from V and 0 from J, leaving 25 bases between them. CDR1 and CDR2 (germline): MGHDK, SYGVNS. The CDR3 has 19 residues. The CDR3 coding sequence is TGTGCCAGCAGTTTATCGAGGAGGGGGGGCGGCCCTTCTAACTATGGCTACACCTTC. Its translation: CASSLSRRGGGPSNYGYTF.

CDR3 DNA sequence: TGCAGCGTTGAATCGGGGGCTCGGAACACTGAAGCTTTCTTT. It encodes CSVESGARNTEAFF. This sequence joins TRBV29-1 and TRBJ1-1; D perhaps matches TRBD1 (6 bases). V lost 2 bases, J lost 1 base, and 11 bases lay in between. Germline CDR1 SQVTM, CDR2 ANQGSEA. This CDR3 is built from 14 residues.

This clonotype was seen ten or more times. CDR3 residues: CASRQGRGQETQYF. CDR3 nucleotide sequence: TGTGCCAGCAGACAGGGACGGGGACAAGAGACCCAGTACTTC. This chain connects TRBV2 to TRBJ2-5, with a tentative D call TRBD1 (6 bases). Germline CDR1 and CDR2: SNHLY and FYNNEI. Trimming cost V 6 bases and J 2 bases, with 13 bases left between them. The CDR3 has 14 residues.

This clonotype was observed many times. The chain has TRBV20-1 and TRBJ2-5; D not resolved. Germline V gene data show CDR1 as DFQATT and CDR2 as SNEGSKA (reference sequence). The CDR3 loop spans 13 amino acids. Trimming pared 0 bases from V and 2 bases from J, leaving 7 bases between. The CDR3 loop is CSARERLQETQYF. In DNA form, the CDR3 reads TGCAGTGCTAGAGAGCGGCTTCAAGAGACCCAGTACTTC.

The gene calls are TRBV4-1 and TRBJ1-2, with 11 bases matching TRBD1. The germline V gene encodes CDR1 MGHRA and CDR2 YSYEKL. After removal of 0 bases from V and 6 bases from J, the junction contained 9 bases not matched to a gene. The CDR3 contains 17 residues. CDR3 DNA sequence: TGCGCCAGCAGCCAAGACAGACACCGGGACAGGGGGAATGGCTACACCTTC. It yields the protein CASSQDRHRDRGNGYTF.

Only a few counts were recorded for this clonotype. V is TRBV15 and J is TRBJ2-7, with TRBD2 identical over 7 bases. Trimming took 8 bases from V and 2 from J; bases not matched to a gene: 6. This CDR3 has 13 amino acids. CDR1 and CDR2 from the germline V gene are LNHNV and YYDKDF (reference sequence). CDR3 bases: TGTGCCACCGATTGGGAGGGAGCCTACGAGCAGTACTTC. It codes for CATDWEGAYEQYF.

This chain joins TRBV20-1 and TRBJ1-5; 9 nucleotides match TRBD1. Germline V gives CDR1 DFQATT, CDR2 SNEGSKA (reference sequence). CDR3 length equals 18 residues. Trimming took 0 bases from V and 2 from J; bases not matched to a gene: 11. Written as DNA, the CDR3 is TGCAGTGCTAGAGAACCGGGACAGGGTTACAGGGGCAATCAGCCCCAGCATTTT. Translation gives CSAREPGQGYRGNQPQHF.

CDR3 nucleotides: TGTGCCAGCAGCCAGCAGGGGGCCATTTCCGAGACCCAGTACTTC. Protein: CASSQQGAISETQYF. This chain links TRBV7-8 with TRBJ2-5; 8 bases map to TRBD1. The CDR3 is made up of 15 amino acids. The trim removed 5 bases at V and 5 bases at J, leaving 10 bases unmatched. CDR1 is SGHVS and CDR2 is FQNEAQ in the germline V gene.

The chain links TRBV12-3 or TRBV12-4 to TRBJ1-1; 7 bases fit TRBD1. Trimming took 2 bases from V and 1 from J; bases not matched to a gene: 13. The CDR3 sequence is 18 residues long. This CDR3 is CASSLQLRQGGWNTEAFF. CDR3 in DNA: TGTGCCAGCAGTTTACAATTACGACAGGGAGGCTGGAACACTGAAGCTTTCTTT.

Many counts were recorded for this clonotype. This chain uses TRBV4-1 with TRBJ2-7; D gene unclear. Per the germline V gene, CDR1 is MGHRA and CDR2 is YSYEKL. Deletions cut 1 base from V and 0 bases from J, with 10 bases between. The CDR3 covers 15 residues. CDR3 nucleotides: TGCGCCAGCAGCCAAGGACCGGGCAGCTCCTACGAGCAGTACTTC. It codes for CASSQGPGSSYEQYF.

This clonotype has only one observation. The V gene is TRBV25-1, the J gene TRBJ2-7, with D perhaps TRBD1 (6 bases). The germline V and J ends were trimmed by 8 bases and 3 bases, with 14 bases remaining between them. Germline loops: CDR1 MGHDK, CDR2 SYGVNS. This CDR3 contains 13 residues. CDR3 loop: CASVAGTFYEQYF. CDR3 DNA: TGTGCCAGCGTAGCAGGGACATTCTACGAGCAGTACTTC.

This clonotype has a handful of counts. This chain uses TRBV7-9 with TRBJ2-3; no definite D call. Germline V gene lookup returns CDR1 SEHNR and CDR2 FQNEAQ (reference sequence). CDR3 length: 9 amino acids. Trimming took off 11 bases at V and 7 bases at J, with 7 bases between the two ends. The CDR3 reads CAPRNTQYF. The CDR3 nucleotides read TGTGCCCCGAGAAATACGCAGTATTTT.

This clonotype was counted at least ten times. The rearrangement uses TRBV19 and TRBJ1-6; D unclear. The V end lost 5 bases, the J end lost 5 bases, and 13 bases lay between the germline ends. CDR1 is LNHDA, CDR2 SQIVND, per germline (reference sequence). This CDR3 has 15 residues. The CDR3 nucleotides are TGTGCCAGTAGTGCATCGGGAGTCCATAATTCACCCCTCCACTTT. Amino acids: CASSASGVHNSPLHF.

The gene calls are TRBV10-3 and TRBJ2-2; 9 bases are shared with TRBD2. CDR1 ENHRY and CDR2 SYGVKD come from the germline V gene. This CDR3 is 12 amino acids long. The CDR3 DNA is TGTGCTAGTAGCGGGAGTGCCGGGGAGCTGTTTTTT. It codes for CASSGSAGELFF.

With respect to this clonotype: This may be a read error, as it is one base from a much larger clone. The chain recombines TRBV20-1 with TRBJ1-2; 7 bases align to TRBD1. Germline loops: CDR1 DFQATT, CDR2 SNEGSKA (reference sequence). The length of the CDR3 is 13 residues. CDR3 in amino acids: CSAKTGWGYDYTF. In DNA form, the CDR3 reads TGCAGTGCTAAGACAGGGTGGGGGTATGACTACACCTTC.